Detailed here is one T cell receptor beta chain. Its antigen is unidentified. Germline assignment: CDR1 SGHVS and CDR2 FNYEAQ. The junction had 3 bases not matched to a gene; V was cut back by 5 bases and J by 3 bases. CDR3 size: 13 residues. The sample belongs to a study of Siglec-9 on CD8 T cells in melanoma. Regarding the study as a whole: An effector memory CD8+ subset marked by Siglec-9 reportedly appeared to gather in melanoma.

TCRdb's table, derived via immunoSEQ multiplex PCR, lists solely in-frame clones and lacks some. The profile shows tens of thousands of clones, 80% of them singletons. The J gene is TRBJ2-7, the V gene TRBV7-6, with TRBD2 matching 8 bases. The sample was Siglec-9- CD8+ T cells sorted from blood. The origin of this receptor is a human donor in good health. The CDR3 nucleotides are TGTGCCAGCAGCCCCGGGAGGGTCTACGAGCAGTACGTC. This translates into CASSPGRVYEQYV.